The source of this TCR beta chain is a study of regulatory T cells in long-lasting Graves disease. According to the study, TCR beta libraries were built with iRepertoire HTBI primers and CDR3-region Arm-PCR. MiXCR was run by TCRdb on the multiplex PCR reads, yielding one entry per CDR3 protein. The data contain about 470,000 distinct CDR3 sequences, roughly 21% of them singletons. Described time point: persistent/refractory GD, antithyroid drugs over 5 years with positive TRAb. Researchers made the TCR library from RNA that was extracted from PBMCs. Germline V gene lookup returns CDR1 MDHEN and CDR2 SYDVKM. The CDR3 length is 13 residues. Trimming shortened V by 8 bases and J by 6 bases, and 16 bases separated the two germline ends. Study conclusions and caveats: Persistent patients had a count of shared public clonotypes (about 2,500) that exceeded that of new patients (around 970).

This clonotype was detected many times. The target antigen is unknown. This material consisted of peripheral blood mononuclear cells (PBMCs), taken when the disease was refractory, from a patient treated with antithyroid drugs. This TCR was sampled from a female donor with Graves disease. This sequence joins TRBV28 and TRBJ1-2; the D gene is possibly TRBD1 (5 bases). The CDR3 region has the DNA TGTGCCAGCCACACCCGGGACCGCCATGGCTACACCTTC. It yields the protein CASHTRDRHGYTF.